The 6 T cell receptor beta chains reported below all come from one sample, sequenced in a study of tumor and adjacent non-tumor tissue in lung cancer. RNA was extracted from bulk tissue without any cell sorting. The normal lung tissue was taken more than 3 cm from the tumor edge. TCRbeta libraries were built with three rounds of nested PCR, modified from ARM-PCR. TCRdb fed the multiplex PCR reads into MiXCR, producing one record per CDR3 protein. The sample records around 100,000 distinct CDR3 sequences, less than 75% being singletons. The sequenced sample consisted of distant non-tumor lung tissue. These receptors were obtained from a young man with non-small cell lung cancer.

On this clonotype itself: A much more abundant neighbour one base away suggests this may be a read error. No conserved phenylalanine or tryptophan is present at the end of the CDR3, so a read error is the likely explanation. CDR3 amino acids: CASSSTGVTEAFS. CDR3 in DNA: TGTGCCAGCAGCTCGACAGGTGTCACTGAAGCTTTCTCT. This chain links TRBV5-4 with TRBJ1-1, with D perhaps TRBD1 (6 bases). V dropped 3 bases and J dropped 4 bases, with 10 bases sitting between them. CDR3 length: 13 residues. Germline V gene lookup returns CDR1 SGHNT and CDR2 YYREEE (reference sequence).

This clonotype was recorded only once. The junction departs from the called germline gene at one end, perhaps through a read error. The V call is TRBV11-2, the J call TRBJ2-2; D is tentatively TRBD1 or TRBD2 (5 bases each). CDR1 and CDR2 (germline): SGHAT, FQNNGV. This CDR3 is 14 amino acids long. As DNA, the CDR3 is TGTGCCCGCAGCTTAGTGAGGGGCACCGGGGAGCTGCTTTTT. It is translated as CARSLVRGTGELLF.

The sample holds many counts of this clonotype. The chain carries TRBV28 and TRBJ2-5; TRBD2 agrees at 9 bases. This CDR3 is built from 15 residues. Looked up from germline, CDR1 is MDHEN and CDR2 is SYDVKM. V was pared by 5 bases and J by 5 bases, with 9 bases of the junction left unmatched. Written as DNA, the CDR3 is TGTGCCAGCAGTAGCCTCGCGGGGGGGCAGGAGACCCAGTACTTC. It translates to CASSSLAGGQETQYF. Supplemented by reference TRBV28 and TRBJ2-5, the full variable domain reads DVKVTQSSRYLVKRTGEKVFLECVQDMDHENMFWYRQDPGLGLRLIYFSYDVKMKEKGDIPEGYSVSREKKERFSLILESASTNQTSMYLCASSSLAGGQETQYFGPGTRLLVL.

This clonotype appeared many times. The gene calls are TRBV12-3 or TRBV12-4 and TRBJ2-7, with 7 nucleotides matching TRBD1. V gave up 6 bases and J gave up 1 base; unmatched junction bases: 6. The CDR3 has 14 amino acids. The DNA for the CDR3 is TGTGCCAGCAGGATGACAGGGCCGTCCTACGAGCAGTACTTC. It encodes CASRMTGPSYEQYF.

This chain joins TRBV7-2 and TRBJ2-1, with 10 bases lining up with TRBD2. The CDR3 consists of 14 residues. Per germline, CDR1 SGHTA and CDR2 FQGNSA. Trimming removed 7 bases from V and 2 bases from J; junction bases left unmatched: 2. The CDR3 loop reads CASKAGGTYNEQFF. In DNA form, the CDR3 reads TGTGCCAGCAAAGCGGGGGGGACCTACAATGAGCAGTTCTTC.

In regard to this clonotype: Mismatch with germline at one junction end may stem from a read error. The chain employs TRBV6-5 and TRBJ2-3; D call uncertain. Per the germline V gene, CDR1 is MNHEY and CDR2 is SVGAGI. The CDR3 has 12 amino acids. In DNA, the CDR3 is TGTGTCAGCAGTTATTCGAGGCTTACGCAGTATTTT. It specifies CVSSYSRLTQYF.